The 30 T cell receptor beta chains listed next were all sequenced from one sample in a study of T cells in Graves' hyperthyroidism and ophthalmopathy. RNA transcripts yielded amplified TCR beta CDR3 regions. HTBI primers drove first-round RT-PCR of the TCR CDR3. Each CDR3 protein is one row after TCRdb ran MiXCR on the multiplex PCR reads. The table records 480,000 or so distinct CDR3 sequences, around 14% of them present only once. Sequencing was carried out using blood. The receptors here all came from a young woman with Graves' hyperthyroidism.

This clonotype occurred a few times. The chain combines TRBV14 with TRBJ1-2; D gene uncertain. Trimming cost V 3 bases and J 6 bases, with 11 bases left between them. The CDR3 runs 13 residues. Germline V CDR1 and CDR2: SGHDN, FVKESK. CDR3 DNA: TGTGCCAGCAGCCAGGCGGAAGTTCATGGCTACACCTTC. Translated: CASSQAEVHGYTF.

This clonotype was seen repeatedly, ten times or more. The chain employs TRBV3-1 and TRBJ2-3; D might be TRBD1 (5 bases). V was pared by 1 base and J by 5 bases, with 10 bases between. The CDR3 length is 14 residues. Per germline, CDR1 LGHDT and CDR2 YNNKEL (reference sequence). The CDR3 protein is CASSQGGGGDTQYF. CDR3 coding DNA: TGTGCCAGCAGCCAAGGGGGCGGTGGAGATACGCAGTATTTT.

This clonotype has just a few counts. The CDR3 sequence: CASSFRRGTDTQYF. As DNA, the CDR3 is TGTGCCAGCAGCTTTCGCAGGGGTACAGATACGCAGTATTTT. The V and J genes are TRBV7-9 and TRBJ2-3; maybe TRBD1 (6 bases). Germline CDR1 reads SEHNR; CDR2 reads FQNEAQ (reference sequence). The CDR3 contains 14 residues. Between the trimmed V and J ends, which lost 3 bases and 3 bases, there was a span of 10 bases.

This clonotype came up many times. V and J are TRBV20-1 and TRBJ2-1; D not resolved. The V end was cut by 0 bases, the J end by 6 bases, with 15 bases between. The CDR3 totals 15 residues. Germline loops: CDR1 DFQATT, CDR2 SNEGSKA (reference sequence). The CDR3 region is CSARDSTPDGNEQFF. Here the CDR3 DNA reads TGCAGTGCTAGAGATTCCACCCCTGATGGCAATGAGCAGTTCTTC.

The sample holds many counts of this clonotype. The chain carries TRBV20-1 and TRBJ2-3; the match to TRBD2 covers 9 bases. Germline-derived CDR1 and CDR2 are DFQATT and SNEGSKA (reference sequence). V shed 4 bases, J shed 0 bases, and the junction held 2 bases outside the gene matches. The CDR3 totals 14 residues. The DNA for the CDR3 is TGCAGTGCTAATAGCGGGAGTAGCACAGATACGCAGTATTTT. Translated, it gives CSANSGSSTDTQYF.

V and J are TRBV2 and TRBJ2-1; 11 bases fit TRBD2. The length of the CDR3 is 17 residues. The J segment lost 8 bases and the V segment lost 7 bases, leaving 16 bases of the junction unmatched. Germline loops: CDR1 SNHLY, CDR2 FYNNEI. The CDR3 DNA sequence: TGTGCCAGCAATGCACTCGGACTAGCGGGCCTGACCGATGAGCAGTTCTTC. Translating gives CASNALGLAGLTDEQFF.

With regard to this clonotype: The CDR3 end shows no conserved phenylalanine or tryptophan, and so a read error is likely. The chain couples TRBV6-1 to TRBJ2-1; D is possibly TRBD2 (5 bases). The CDR3 sequence is 15 residues long. Trimming shortened V by 5 bases and J by 0 bases, and 11 bases separated the two germline ends. Germline assignment: CDR1 MNHNS and CDR2 SASEGT. CDR3: CASSQDWSSYNEQFS. For the CDR3, the DNA is TGTGCCAGCAGTCAGGACTGGAGCTCCTACAATGAGCAGTTCTCC.

This clonotype was seen many times. The chain couples TRBV2 to TRBJ2-1; TRBD2 matches 12 bases. CDR3 length: 16 residues. V was pared by 3 bases and J by 0 bases, with 0 bases of the junction left unmatched. The V gene's germline CDR1 is SNHLY and CDR2 FYNNEI. The CDR3 loop is CASSETSGSSYNEQFF. Written as DNA, the CDR3 is TGTGCCAGCAGTGAGACTAGCGGGAGCTCCTACAATGAGCAGTTCTTC.

This clonotype was counted ten times or more. V is TRBV24-1 and J is TRBJ2-3; 8 bases align to TRBD1. Trimming at V came to 7 bases and at J to 0 bases, leaving 20 bases not matched to a gene. In germline, CDR1 is KGHDR, CDR2 SFDVKD. CDR3 size: 20 residues. CDR3: CATRGQGGRSQKTSTDTQYF. The CDR3 region has the DNA TGTGCCACCAGAGGACAGGGAGGAAGGTCCCAGAAAACTAGCACAGATACGCAGTATTTT.

The chain couples TRBV19 to TRBJ1-1; D perhaps matches TRBD1 (6 bases). The germline V gene encodes CDR1 LNHDA and CDR2 SQIVND (reference sequence). CDR3 length equals 14 residues. Trimming removed 5 bases at V and 1 base at J, with 11 bases between. CDR3 nucleotide sequence: TGTGCCAGTAGTGTGTGGGGGGCGAACACTGAAGCTTTCTTT. It codes for CASSVWGANTEAFF.

This clonotype appeared many times. The rearrangement uses TRBV7-9 and TRBJ2-5; D not certain. The germline gives CDR1 SEHNR, CDR2 FQNEAQ (reference sequence). CDR3 length equals 12 residues. Trimming removed 5 bases from V and 5 bases from J, with 9 bases in between. In nucleotides, the CDR3 is TGTGCCAGCAGCCCACACATGGAGACCCAGTACTTC. It codes for CASSPHMETQYF.

At least ten counts were recorded for this clonotype. V gene TRBV3-1 combines with J gene TRBJ1-2, with D possibly TRBD1 on 6 matching bases. The CDR3 length is 15 residues. Deletions cut 1 base from V and 8 bases from J, with 17 bases between. CDR1 and CDR2 from the germline V gene are LGHDT and YNNKEL (reference sequence). In DNA form, the CDR3 reads TGTGCCAGCAGCCAAGTGATAGGGGGGACGAAGGGCTACACCTTC. Translated, it gives CASSQVIGGTKGYTF.

This clonotype was seen repeatedly, ten times or more. The V gene is TRBV12-3 or TRBV12-4, the J gene TRBJ1-3; a possible D gene is TRBD1 (5 bases). The V end lost 3 bases, the J end lost 4 bases, and 10 bases lay between the germline ends. The length of the CDR3 is 14 residues. The CDR3: CASSFQGIGNTIYF. CDR3 bases: TGTGCCAGCAGTTTCCAGGGTATAGGAAACACCATATATTTT.

This clonotype has a count of ten or more. The J gene is TRBJ1-2, the V gene TRBV27, with TRBD1 matching 9 bases. V was clipped by 5 bases and J by 8 bases; unmatched bases: 12. This CDR3 is 15 amino acids long. Germline CDR1 MNHEY, CDR2 SMNVEV (reference sequence). The CDR3 protein is CASSKRDRALEGYTF. CDR3 DNA: TGTGCCAGCAGTAAGCGGGACAGGGCGCTAGAAGGCTACACCTTC.

The table lists this clonotype with many counts. The rearrangement joins TRBV5-1 to TRBJ2-7; 10 nucleotides match TRBD1. CDR1 and CDR2 from the germline V gene are SGHRS and YFSETQ. The CDR3 totals 15 residues. With 2 bases clipped from V and 6 bases from J, the junction kept 8 bases outside the gene matches. CDR3 coding DNA: TGCGCCAGCAGCTTCGCTGGACAGGGGGTCTTCGAGCAGTACTTC. Protein sequence: CASSFAGQGVFEQYF. Full variable domain (rest looked up from reference TRBV5-1 and TRBJ2-7): KAGVTQTPRYLIKTRGQQVTLSCSPISGHRSVSWYQQTPGQGLQFLFEYFSETQRNKGNFPGRFSGRQFSNSRSEMNVSTLELGDSALYLCASSFAGQGVFEQYFGPGTRLTVT.

This clonotype was seen a few times. The rearrangement links TRBV11-3 to TRBJ2-6; D could derive from TRBD1 or TRBD2 (5 bases each). Germline V gene sequence: CDR1 SGHNT, CDR2 YENEEA. This CDR3 is built from 16 residues. The V gene lost 2 bases and the J gene lost 2 bases, with 10 bases spanning the gap. This CDR3 reads CASSLYVGAGANVLTF. DNA of the CDR3: TGTGCCAGCAGCTTATACGTGGGGGCTGGGGCCAACGTCCTGACTTTC.

In its sample, this clonotype was seen many times. This sequence joins TRBV24-1 and TRBJ2-1; D remains ambiguous. V lost 4 bases and J lost 0, with 6 bases in between. The germline V gene has CDR1 KGHDR and CDR2 SFDVKD. CDR3 size: 14 residues. The CDR3 reads CATSDPGSYNEQFF. DNA of the CDR3: TGTGCCACCAGTGACCCCGGCTCCTACAATGAGCAGTTCTTC.

This clonotype was seen at least ten times. The chain joins TRBV28 to TRBJ1-5, with D uncertain. Germline V lookup: CDR1 MDHEN, CDR2 SYDVKM. V was pared by 5 bases and J by 7 bases, with 21 bases between. CDR3 size: 16 residues. The CDR3: CASSHGRAGFAQPQHF. CDR3 sequence (DNA): TGTGCCAGCAGTCATGGACGGGCGGGATTCGCACAGCCCCAGCATTTT.

This clonotype was seen at least ten times. The rearrangement joins TRBV10-3 to TRBJ1-1; possible D gene TRBD1, 6 bases. V lost 6 bases and J lost 0, with 14 bases in between. This CDR3 spans 15 amino acids. Germline V gene sequence: CDR1 ENHRY, CDR2 SYGVKD. CDR3 protein: CAIRVGGPLNTEAFF. The CDR3 nucleotides are TGTGCCATCAGAGTCGGGGGGCCGTTGAACACTGAAGCTTTCTTT.

This clonotype has a count of ten or more. The rearrangement joins TRBV12-5 to TRBJ2-7; TRBD1 might be the D (5 bases). Trimming removed 0 bases at V and 4 bases at J, with 7 bases between. The germline CDR1 and CDR2 sequences are LGHNT and FRNRAP. CDR3 length: 13 residues. CDR3 in DNA: TGTGCTAGTGGTTTGGTAGGGGCTTACGAGCAGTACTTC. It specifies CASGLVGAYEQYF.

This clonotype was detected a few times. The J gene is TRBJ2-2, the V gene TRBV20-1; the D gene is possibly TRBD1 (5 bases). Between the trimmed V and J ends, which lost 5 bases and 6 bases, there was a span of 16 bases. The V gene's germline CDR1 is DFQATT and CDR2 SNEGSKA (reference sequence). This CDR3 is built from 14 residues. CDR3 residues: CSAPEQAGSGELFF. CDR3 bases: TGCAGTGCTCCAGAACAGGCAGGATCCGGGGAGCTGTTTTTT.

The DNA of the CDR3 is TGTGCCAGTAGTATAGATCTCTACGAGCAGTACTTC. This translates into CASSIDLYEQYF. The chain employs TRBV19 and TRBJ2-7; D gene uncertain. V shed 0 bases and J shed 3 bases, with 3 bases lying between them. CDR3 size: 12 residues. Germline values: CDR1 LNHDA, CDR2 SQIVND (reference sequence).

This clonotype came up many times. The rearrangement links TRBV13 to TRBJ1-1; maybe TRBD1 (6 bases). The length of the CDR3 is 16 residues. Deletions cut 5 bases from V and 1 base from J, with 17 bases between. Germline CDR1 PRHDT, CDR2 FYEKMQ (reference sequence). CDR3 amino acids: CASSLQGWGANTEAFF. CDR3 DNA: TGTGCCAGCAGCCTACAGGGTTGGGGCGCGAACACTGAAGCTTTCTTT. Using reference TRBV13 and TRBJ1-1 for the parts outside the CDR3, the full variable domain is AAGVIQSPRHLIKEKRETATLKCYPIPRHDTVYWYQQGPGQDPQFLISFYEKMQSDKGSIPDRFSAQQFSDYHSELNMSSLELGDSALYFCASSLQGWGANTEAFFGQGTRLTVV.

This clonotype occurred a few times. One end of the junction is discordant with germline, which a read error may explain. The J gene is TRBJ2-1, the V gene TRBV6-5; D might be TRBD1 (6 bases). The CDR3 length is 13 residues. Looked up from germline, CDR1 is MNHEY and CDR2 is SVGAGI. CDR3 DNA: TGCGCCAGCAGTTACTATGGGGGCGATGAGCAGTTCTTC. Translated, it gives CASSYYGGDEQFF.

This clonotype was counted only a few times. V gene TRBV3-1 combines with J gene TRBJ1-1; 7 bases are shared with TRBD1. V dropped 6 bases and J dropped 6; count of bases not matched to a gene: 10. Germline loops: CDR1 LGHDT, CDR2 YNNKEL (reference sequence). The CDR3 spans 14 residues. In DNA, the CDR3 is TGTGCCAGCAGGACAGGGTGGGTCGGATCTGAAGCTTTCTTT. Translating it yields CASRTGWVGSEAFF.

This clonotype showed up many times. In DNA form, the CDR3 reads TGTGCCAGCATGCTAGGGGGTTATGGGGCCAACGTCCTGACTTTC. Translated, it gives CASMLGGYGANVLTF. The chain has TRBV7-9 and TRBJ2-6; TRBD1 might be the D (6 bases). Per the germline V gene, CDR1 is SEHNR and CDR2 is FQNEAQ (reference sequence). CDR3 length equals 15 residues. V lost 7 bases to trimming and J lost 3 bases, with 13 bases between them.

This clonotype was seen only once. The junction departs from germline at one end; a sequencing error may be responsible. The chain recombines TRBV9 with TRBJ2-1; 9 nucleotides line up with TRBD2. Germline CDR1 SGDLS, CDR2 YYNGEE. CDR3 size: 16 residues. The CDR3 is CASSVAGLASCNEQFF. The CDR3 bases are TGTGCCAGCAGCGTAGCTGGACTAGCGTCCTGCAATGAGCAGTTCTTC.

Concerning this clonotype itself: The junction differs from germline at one of its ends, possibly a read error. The rearrangement links TRBV3-1 to TRBJ1-5, with 8 bases that match TRBD1. CDR3 length: 16 amino acids. Germline-derived CDR1 and CDR2 are LGHDT and YNNKEL (reference sequence). This CDR3 reads CANSHSDRGVRQPQHF. CDR3 DNA: TGTGCCAACAGCCATTCTGACAGGGGAGTTCGCCAGCCACAGCATTTT. The full variable domain, in which reference TRBV3-1 and TRBJ1-5 provide the parts outside the CDR3, is DTAVSQTPKYLVTQMGNDKSIKCEQNLGHDTMYWYKQDSKKFLKIMFSYNNKELIINETVPNRFSPKSPDKAHLNLHINSLELGDSAVYFCANSHSDRGVRQPQHFGDGTRLSIL.

At least ten counts were recorded for this clonotype. In nucleotides, the CDR3 is TGTGCCAGCAGCCAAGGAATCAGGGGAGTCTATGGCTACACCTTC. Amino acid sequence: CASSQGIRGVYGYTF. V gene TRBV3-1 combines with J gene TRBJ1-2, with D possibly being TRBD1 (6 bases). With 1 base removed from V and 4 bases from J, the gap between germline ends came to 13 bases. The CDR3 is made up of 15 amino acids. Germline V CDR1 and CDR2: LGHDT, YNNKEL (reference sequence).

This clonotype showed up just a few times. This chain uses TRBV7-8 with TRBJ1-1; D uncertain. The V gene's germline CDR1 is SGHVS and CDR2 FQNEAQ. The V gene lost 1 base and the J gene lost 0 bases, with 6 bases spanning the gap. This CDR3 spans 14 amino acids. CDR3 amino acids: CASSLEFLNTEAFF. The CDR3 DNA follows: TGTGCCAGCAGCTTAGAGTTTTTGAACACTGAAGCTTTCTTT.